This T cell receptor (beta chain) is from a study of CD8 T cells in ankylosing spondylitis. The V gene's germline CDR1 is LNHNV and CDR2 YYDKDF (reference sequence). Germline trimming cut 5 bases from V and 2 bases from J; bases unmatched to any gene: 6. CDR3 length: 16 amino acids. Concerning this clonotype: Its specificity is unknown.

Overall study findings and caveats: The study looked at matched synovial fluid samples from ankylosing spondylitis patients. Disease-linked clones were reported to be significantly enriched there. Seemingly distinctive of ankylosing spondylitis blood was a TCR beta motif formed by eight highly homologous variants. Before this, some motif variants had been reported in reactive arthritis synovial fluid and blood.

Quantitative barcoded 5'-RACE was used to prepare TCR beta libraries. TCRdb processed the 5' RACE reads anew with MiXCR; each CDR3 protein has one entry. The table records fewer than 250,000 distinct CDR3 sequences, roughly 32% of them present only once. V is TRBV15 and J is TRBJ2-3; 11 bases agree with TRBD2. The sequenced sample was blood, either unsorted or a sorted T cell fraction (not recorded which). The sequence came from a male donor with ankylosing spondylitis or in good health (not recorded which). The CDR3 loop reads CATSRRLAGNTDTQYF. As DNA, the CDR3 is TGTGCCACCAGCCGCAGACTAGCGGGGAACACAGATACGCAGTATTTT.